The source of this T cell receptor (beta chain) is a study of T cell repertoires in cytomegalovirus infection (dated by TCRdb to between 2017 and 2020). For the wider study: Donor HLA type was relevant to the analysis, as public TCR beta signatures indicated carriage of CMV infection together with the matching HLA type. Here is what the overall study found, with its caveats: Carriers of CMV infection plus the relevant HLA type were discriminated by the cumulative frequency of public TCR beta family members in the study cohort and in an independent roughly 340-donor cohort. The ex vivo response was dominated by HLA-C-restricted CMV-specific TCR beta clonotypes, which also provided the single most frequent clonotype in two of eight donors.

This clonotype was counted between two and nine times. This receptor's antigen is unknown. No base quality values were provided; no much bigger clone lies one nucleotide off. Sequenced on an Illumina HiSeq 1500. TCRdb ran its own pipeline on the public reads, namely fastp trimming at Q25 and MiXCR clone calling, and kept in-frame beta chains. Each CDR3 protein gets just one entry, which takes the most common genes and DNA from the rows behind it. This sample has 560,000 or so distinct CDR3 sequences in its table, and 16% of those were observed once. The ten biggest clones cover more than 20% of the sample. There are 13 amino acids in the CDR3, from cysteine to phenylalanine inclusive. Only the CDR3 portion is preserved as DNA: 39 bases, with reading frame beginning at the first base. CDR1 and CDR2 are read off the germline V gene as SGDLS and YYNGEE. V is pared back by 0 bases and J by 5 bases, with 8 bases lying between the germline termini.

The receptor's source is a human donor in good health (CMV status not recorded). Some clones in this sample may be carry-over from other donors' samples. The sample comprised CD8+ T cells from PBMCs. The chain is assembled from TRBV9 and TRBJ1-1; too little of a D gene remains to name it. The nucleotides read TGTGCCAGCAGCGTAGGGTGGCAGACTGAAGCTTTCTTT. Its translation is CASSVGWQTEAFF.